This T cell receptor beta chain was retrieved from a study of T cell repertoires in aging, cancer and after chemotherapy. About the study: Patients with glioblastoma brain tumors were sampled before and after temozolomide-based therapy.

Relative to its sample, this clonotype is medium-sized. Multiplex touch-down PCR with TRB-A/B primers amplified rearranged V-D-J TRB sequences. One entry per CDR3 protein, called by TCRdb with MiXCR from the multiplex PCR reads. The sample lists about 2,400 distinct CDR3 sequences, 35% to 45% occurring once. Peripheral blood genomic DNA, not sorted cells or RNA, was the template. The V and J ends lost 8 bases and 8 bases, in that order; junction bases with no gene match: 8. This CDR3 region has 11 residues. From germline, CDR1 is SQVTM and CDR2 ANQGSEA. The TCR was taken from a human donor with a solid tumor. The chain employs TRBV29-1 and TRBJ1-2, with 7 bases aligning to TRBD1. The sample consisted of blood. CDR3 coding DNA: TGCAGCCTGAAGACAGGGCCAGGCTACACCTTC. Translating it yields CSLKTGPGYTF.